This TCR beta chain was identified in a study of radiotherapy plus CTLA-4 blockade in lung cancer. TCRdb keeps only in-frame clones here, not all; method: immunoSEQ multiplex PCR. The sample holds about 77,000 clones; 70% to 80% are singletons and the top ten take approximately 10%. The junction had 8 bases not matched to a gene; V was cut back by 5 bases and J by 4 bases. This CDR3 is built from 16 residues. Germline lookup yields CDR1 MNHEY and CDR2 SMNVEV (reference sequence). The receptor was isolated from a human donor with non-small cell lung cancer whose response to radiotherapy plus ipilimumab could not be evaluated. V usage is TRBV27 and J usage is TRBJ2-4, with TRBD2 identical over 10 bases. Sequencing was performed on peripheral blood, taken from a patient treated with radiotherapy plus ipilimumab. CDR3 sequence reads: CASSEISGGDKNIQYF. The CDR3 DNA sequence: TGTGCCAGCAGTGAAATAAGCGGGGGGGATAAAAACATTCAGTACTTC.